The following is a TCR beta chain sequence with its context. Its antigen is not yet known. Per-base quality was not reported, and no clone a single base away is much larger than it. The sample comes from a study of shared clonotypes between healthy human individuals (dated by TCRdb to 2020 to 2022). With respect to the entire study: A couple of women and three men aged 18 to 49 years were included in the cohort. Per donor, leukapheresis produced somewhere between about 0.94 and 9 billion PBMCs. For each donor, CD4 naive and CD4 memory were each given three plates, CD8 naive was given two plates, and CD8 memory was given one plate. The study deeply sequenced blood TCR repertoires of about 5 healthy adults to estimate repertoire size and the extent of clonotype sharing between individuals. To increase sequencing depth and limit assay-specific biases, different laboratories used diverse techniques to prepare libraries and sequence TCR repertoires.

Healthy HIV-negative adults with no recently reported acute infections or vaccinations were included as donors. Every donor was a Caucasian adult living in Nashville, Tennessee, USA. CD4+ T cells were enriched by magnetic negative selection; naive cells were then positively selected on CD45RA, and the negative fraction formed the memory subset. Blood was obtained by leukapheresis, after which PBMCs were separated by Ficoll-Histopaque density gradient centrifugation and cryopreserved in liquid nitrogen vapor phase. Analytical flow cytometry was used to check the purity and quantity of every magnetically sorted T cell population. Genomic DNA was isolated from each sorted fraction and quantified by UV absorbance on a Nanodrop 2000c. General findings and caveats noted by the study authors: When several donors were compared, the shared fraction of clonotypes was about 5.4% for naive CD4, 3% to 4% for naive CD8, 2% to 2.5% for memory CD4, and 0.3% to 0.5% for memory CD8. Pairwise subsampling led to the expectation that sequencing depth would affect the degree of clonotype sharing among donors. Clonotypes shared by all four sorted-subset donors showed higher generation probabilities than non-shared clonotypes. Because the study included a small number of donors, the genetic and exposure-history diversity represented was limited. Sampling was restricted to blood, and TCR repertoires in tissues likely differ from the TCR repertoires found in blood. Larger estimated clonotype richness was generally found for naive subsets than for memory subsets. Rarefaction of sorted-subset datasets indicated incomplete sequencing despite the large sequencing depth.

TCR CDR3 regions were amplified from genomic DNA by multiplex PCR using the deep immunoSEQ assay. Genomic DNA extracted from each cell subset was distributed evenly over all wells of several immunoSEQ 96-well plates, and each plate served as one replicate. For sorted subsets, about 0.2 ug genomic DNA, equal to about 30,000 T cell genomes, was loaded into each replicate PCR. The purified libraries were quantified using a Qubit 3.0 fluorometer, sized with a Bioanalyzer 2100, and then quantified again using the KAPA Library Quantification kit. Every immunoSEQ 96-well plate was sequenced on a separate single-read 150-cycle Illumina NextSeq 550 flow cell. As for the original processing: Because the immunoSEQ output included only junctional sequences and no quality scores, the filtering could not be the same as the filtering used for full-length reads. Sequences were annotated with PyIR, a Python wrapper for IgBLAST v1.9, using IMGT germline references to assign V/J genes and CDR3. Reads were removed for weak V/J assignments (E-value above 1e-6), missing CDR3, stop codons, out-of-frame junctions, or ambiguous translated residues. V3J clonotypes were defined by identical inferred V gene, J gene, and CDR3 amino acid sequence. Percentage overlap between repertoires was computed as shared unique clonotypes divided by the size of the smaller repertoire. Richness of each repertoire was evaluated using RTK rarefaction, the Chao1 estimator, and Recon v2.1 estimates of unobserved clonotypes. For all TCRbeta clonotypes obtained by the gDNA method from a handful of donors, generation probabilities were computed with OLGA. TCRdb limited this immuneACCESS table to in-frame rearrangements with V and J called. A share of clones is missing; checked studies link under half to unresolved V genes, and the rest is unexplained. The V and J calls and clone size come from that table; D and trimming were worked out from the DNA. The sample table records under 650,000 clones; 90% to 96% of these occur just once. 0.06% of the sample rests with the top ten.

The CDR3 goes from the cysteine to the phenylalanine over 17 residues. The read is trimmed to its CDR3 DNA, 51 bases read in frame from base 1. Ends trimmed: V by 5 bases, J by 0 bases; bases unmatched to a gene: 10. Via the germline V gene, CDR1 is MDHEN and CDR2 SYDVKM. The sequencing input was naive CD4+ T cells sorted from blood. The cell subset or site label corresponds to: CD45RA+ positively selected. The rearranged chain carries TRBV28 and TRBJ1-5, and TRBD1 aligns with 7 junction nucleotides. This sequence was found in a woman in her twenties or thirties in good health. The CDR3 is CASSQGQVRRSNQPQHF. The DNA is as follows: TGTGCCAGCAGTCAAGGACAGGTGCGTCGTAGCAATCAGCCCCAGCATTTT.